Listed below are T cell receptor beta chains from one sample, sequenced in a study of blood T cell repertoires in COVID-19. Sequencing was performed with immunoSEQ multiplex PCR; in TCRdb, only in-frame clones are kept and a portion is missing. The sample carries around 170,000 clones, roughly 80% recorded once. Sequenced material: peripheral blood. The receptors originated from a woman over 75 with acute or convalescent COVID-19. Both conserved end residues are part of each CDR3. A D gene is named only where the DNA matches it firmly. Rows give clone size only sometimes, using once, few, many, or a class for an expanded clone.

>TRBV6-5|TRBJ1-1|-|-
TGTGCCAGCTGCCGGGGGGTGTTTACTGAAGCTTTCTTT
CASCRGVFTEAFF
>TRBV27|TRBJ1-1|-|-
TGTGCCAGCAGTTTATCGGGCAGAGAAGCTTTCTTT
CASSLSGREAFF
>TRBV28|TRBJ1-2|-|-
TGTGCCAGCAGTTTCCAGACAGGCTATGGCTACACCTTC
CASSFQTGYGYTF
>TRBV6-5|TRBJ1-1|-|-
TGTGCCAGCAGCCCCGAAGGGACACACCGTTATGAAGCTTTCTTT
CASSPEGTHRYEAFF
>TRBV30|TRBJ1-4|-|TRBD1
TGTGCCTGGAGTGCTCAACAGGGGGCCAGAATGTTTTTT
CAWSAQQGARMFF
>TRBV15|TRBJ2-5|-|TRBD1
TGTGCCACCAGCAGAGGGACAGGGAGCCGGGAGACCCAGTACTTC
CATSRGTGSRETQYF
>TRBV5-1|TRBJ1-3|-|-
TGCGCCAGCAGCTTGGACAGGACCTACTCTGGAAACACCATATATTTT
CASSLDRTYSGNTIYF
>TRBV13|TRBJ1-5|few|TRBD1
TGTGCCAGCAGCTTAGGCCGGAGGGGGCAGCTTGATCAGCCCCAGCATTTT
CASSLGRRGQLDQPQHF
>TRBV27|TRBJ2-3|-|-
TGTGCCAGCAGTTTATTTTTTCAATGGAGCGGTCAGGGCACAGATACGCAGTATTTT
CASSLFFQWSGQGTDTQYF
>TRBV13|TRBJ2-7|-|TRBD2
TGTGCCAGCAGCCCTAGTGGGGAGACTAGCGGGAACCCCTACGAGCAGTACTTC
CASSPSGETSGNPYEQYF
>TRBV10-2|TRBJ2-2|-|TRBD1
TGCGCCAGCAGTGAGTCGGGGCTTGTGACAGGGTACCAGGACACCGGGGAGCTGTTTTTT
CASSESGLVTGYQDTGELFF
>TRBV10-3|TRBJ2-4|-|TRBD2
TGTGCCATCAACATAACGGCAGCGGGGGCCAAAAACATTCAGTACTTC
CAINITAAGAKNIQYF
>TRBV5-1|TRBJ2-2|-|TRBD2
TGCGCCAGCAGCGCAGGACTAGCGGCGACCGGGGAGCTGTTTTTT
CASSAGLAATGELFF
>TRBV28|TRBJ1-2|once|-
TGTGCCAGCAGTCCGGGGGGGTTAAACTATGGCTACACCTTC
CASSPGGLNYGYTF
>TRBV7-2|TRBJ2-2|-|TRBD2
TGTGCCAGCAGCTCCGTAGCGGGGGGAGAGCGAGGGACCGGGGAGCTGTTTTTT
CASSSVAGGERGTGELFF
>TRBV21-1|TRBJ2-5|-|-
TGTGCCAGCAGCAAAGCGGGGGCAGGGGCTAGTGCAGAGACCCAGTACTTC
CASSKAGAGASAETQYF
>TRBV7-6|TRBJ1-2|-|TRBD1
TGTGCCAGCAGCCCCGGGACAGGACGCTATGGCTACACCTTC
CASSPGTGRYGYTF
>TRBV7-9|TRBJ2-2|many|-
TGTGCCAGCGCCCCAACGGCGAACACCGGGGAGCTGTTTTTT
CASAPTANTGELFF
>TRBV6-5|TRBJ1-4|once|TRBD1
TGTGCCAGCAGCCGCAACAGGGGTACGGATGAAAAACTGTTTTTT
CASSRNRGTDEKLFF
>TRBV28|TRBJ1-5|once|TRBD1
TGTGCCAGCAGTCCGTCCCCGGGACAGGGGCTGAAGCCCCAGCATTTT
CASSPSPGQGLKPQHF
>TRBV6-5|TRBJ2-6|-|-
TGTGCCAGCAGTTACTCTGGGGCCCTGTCGGACGTCCTGACTTTC
CASSYSGALSDVLTF
>TRBV28|TRBJ2-2|-|-
TGTGCCAGCAGTTTTAGGCCGCGGACAAGAAACACCGGGGAGCTGTTTTTT
CASSFRPRTRNTGELFF
>TRBV28|TRBJ1-4|-|TRBD1
TGTGCCAGCAGCCCAGGGACAGGCGATGAAAAACTGTTTTTT
CASSPGTGDEKLFF
>TRBV6-5|TRBJ1-6|-|TRBD1
TGTGCCAGCAGTTTCGACAGGGATTCACCCCTCCACTTT
CASSFDRDSPLHF
>TRBV10-2|TRBJ1-6|-|TRBD1
TGCGCCAGCAGTGATTCCACAGGGGGCTCTTCACCCCTCCACTTT
CASSDSTGGSSPLHF
>TRBV30|TRBJ1-1|-|-
TGTGCCTGGAGTCCTTGGGGAGGTAGTGGAACTGAAGCTTTCTTT
CAWSPWGGSGTEAFF
>TRBV10-2|TRBJ2-7|-|-
TGCGCCAGTAGTAGGGGGGGCAGCTCCTACGAGCAGTACTTC
CASSRGGSSYEQYF
>TRBV7-9|TRBJ2-1|-|-
TGTGCCAGCAGCTTAGAGCTGGGCGGAGGCTACAATGAGCAGTTCTTC
CASSLELGGGYNEQFF
>TRBV6-6|TRBJ1-5|-|-
TGTGCCAGCAGTTACACCACAGGGACTCAGCCCCAGCATTTT
CASSYTTGTQPQHF
>TRBV28|TRBJ1-3|few|-
TGTGCCAGCACCGGGGGAGCTGGAAACACCATATATTTT
CASTGGAGNTIYF
>TRBV3-1/TRBV3-2|TRBJ2-3|-|-
TGTGCCAGCAGCCCCGGACTATTCAGGGATACGCAGTATTTT
CASSPGLFRDTQYF
>TRBV3-1/TRBV3-2|TRBJ2-1|few|TRBD2
TGTGCCAGCAGCCAAGATCGTACTAGCGGGAGGCGTAGCTCCTACAATGAGCAGTTCTTC
CASSQDRTSGRRSSYNEQFF
>TRBV4-1|TRBJ1-2|-|-
TGCGCCAGCAGCCAAGCAGGGCTTTATGGCTACACCTTC
CASSQAGLYGYTF
>TRBV28|TRBJ1-6|-|-
TGTGCCAGCAGTTCAAGAGAACCCCTCCACTTT
CASSSREPLHF